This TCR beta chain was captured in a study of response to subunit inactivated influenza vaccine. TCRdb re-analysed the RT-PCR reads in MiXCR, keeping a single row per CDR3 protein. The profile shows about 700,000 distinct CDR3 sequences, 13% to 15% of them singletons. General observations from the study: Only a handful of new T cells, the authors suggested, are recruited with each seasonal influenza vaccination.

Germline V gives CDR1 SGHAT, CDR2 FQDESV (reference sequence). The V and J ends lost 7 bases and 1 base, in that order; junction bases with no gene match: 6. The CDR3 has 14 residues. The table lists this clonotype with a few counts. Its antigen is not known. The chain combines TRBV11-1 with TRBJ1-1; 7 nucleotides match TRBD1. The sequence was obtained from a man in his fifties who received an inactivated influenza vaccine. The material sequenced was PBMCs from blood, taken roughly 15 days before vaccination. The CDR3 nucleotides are TGTGCCAGCACCACGACAGGGTGGAACACTGAAGCTTTCTTT. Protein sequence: CASTTTGWNTEAFF.